This T cell receptor beta chain was retrieved from a study of T cells in Graves' hyperthyroidism and ophthalmopathy. On this clonotype itself: Its antigen remains unidentified.

Researchers amplified the TCR beta CDR3 regions from RNA transcripts. Researchers ran a first-round RT-PCR on the TCR CDR3 using the HTBI primer set. TCRdb re-called the multiplex PCR reads through MiXCR, storing one row per CDR3 protein. The table shows around 350,000 distinct CDR3 sequences, with around 25% occurring only once. Trimming cost V 2 bases and J 0 bases, with 11 bases left between them. Germline assignment: CDR1 KGHSH and CDR2 LQKENI. This CDR3 spans 16 amino acids. The study's findings and limits: A model of 13 V-J features distinguished ophthalmopathy from stable hyperthyroidism.

This chain connects TRBV18 to TRBJ1-3; D is ambiguous. This clonotype was sampled from a man in his fifties or sixties with Graves' hyperthyroidism. The sequencing sample was made of blood. The CDR3 DNA follows: TGTGCCAGCTCACCAAAATCCCCTGGCTCTGGAAACACCATATATTTT. The encoded protein is CASSPKSPGSGNTIYF.